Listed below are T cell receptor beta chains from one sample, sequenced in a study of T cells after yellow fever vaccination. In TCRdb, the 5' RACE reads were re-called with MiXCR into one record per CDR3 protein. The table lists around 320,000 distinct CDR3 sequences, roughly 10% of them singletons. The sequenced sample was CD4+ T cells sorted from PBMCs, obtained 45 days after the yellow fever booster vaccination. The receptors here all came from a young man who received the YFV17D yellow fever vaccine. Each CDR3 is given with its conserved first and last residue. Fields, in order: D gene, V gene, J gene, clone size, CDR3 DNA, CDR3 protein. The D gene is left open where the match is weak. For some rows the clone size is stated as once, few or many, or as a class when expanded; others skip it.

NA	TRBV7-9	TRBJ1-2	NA	TGTGCCAGCAGCTTAGCGCAGAGGGTTGGCTATGGCTACACCTTC	CASSLAQRVGYGYTF
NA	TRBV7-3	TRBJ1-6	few	TGTGCCAGCAGCTTAAATGGGGGGGGCCGATCACCCCTCCACTTT	CASSLNGGGRSPLHF
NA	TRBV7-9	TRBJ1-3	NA	TGTGCCAGCAGCTTAGTCGGAGCCCTGTGGGGAAACACCATATATTTT	CASSLVGALWGNTIYF
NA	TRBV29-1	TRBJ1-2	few	TGCAGCGTTGAAGACTTGCAGGGTCGAAACTATGGCTACACCTTC	CSVEDLQGRNYGYTF
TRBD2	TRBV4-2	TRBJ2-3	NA	TGTGCCAGCAGCCAAGACACTAGCGGGGGGGCCGTAGATACGCAGTATTTT	CASSQDTSGGAVDTQYF
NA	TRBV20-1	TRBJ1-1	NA	TGCAGTGCGCTGAACACTGAAGCTTTCTTT	CSALNTEAFF
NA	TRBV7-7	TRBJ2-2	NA	TGTGCCAGCAGCTTAGAAGCCTCGTGGGACTCAAACACCGGGGAGCTGTTTTTT	CASSLEASWDSNTGELFF
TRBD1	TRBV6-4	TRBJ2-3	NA	TGTGCCAGCAGTGACAGCCCGCGCAGGGGGCGAGATACGCAGTATTTT	CASSDSPRRGRDTQYF
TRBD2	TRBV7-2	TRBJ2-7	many	TGTGCCAGCAGCCCCGCACTAGCGCTAGAGCAGTACTTC	CASSPALALEQYF
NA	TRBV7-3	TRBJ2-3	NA	TGTGCCAGCAGCCAGACCTCCGGGGGTACGCAGTATTTT	CASSQTSGGTQYF
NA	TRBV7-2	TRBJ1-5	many	TGTGCCAGCAGCTTAGGGCAGCAAATGAATCAGCCCCAGCATTTT	CASSLGQQMNQPQHF
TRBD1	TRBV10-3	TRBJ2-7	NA	TGTGCCATCAGCGACACAGGGGGTCGGGAGCAGTACTTC	CAISDTGGREQYF
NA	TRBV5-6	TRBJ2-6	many	TGTGCCAGCAGCTTGGGGACCTCTGGGGCCAACGTCCTGACTTTC	CASSLGTSGANVLTF
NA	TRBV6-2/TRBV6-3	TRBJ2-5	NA	TGTGCCAGCAGTTACTCTGCAGGGTGGTCCAAAGAGACCCAGTACTTC	CASSYSAGWSKETQYF
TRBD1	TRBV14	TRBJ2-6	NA	TGTGCCAGCAGCCTCAGGGGGCGGGACTCTGGGGCCAACGTCCTGACTTTC	CASSLRGRDSGANVLTF
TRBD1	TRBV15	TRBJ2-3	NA	TGTGCCACCAGCACCCGGGGCAGGGGGCCCCTAACAGATACGCAGTATTTT	CATSTRGRGPLTDTQYF
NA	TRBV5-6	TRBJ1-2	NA	TGTGCCAGCAGCTTACGCGAGGGGGGGGTCTACACCTTC	CASSLREGGVYTF
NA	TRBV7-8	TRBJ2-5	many	TGTGCCAGCAGCCGCGGACGGGCCACCGTGACCCAGTACTTC	CASSRGRATVTQYF
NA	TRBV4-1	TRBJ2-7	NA	TGCGCCAGCAGCCAAGCGGCGACTTCTTTACTCTACGAGCAGTACTTC	CASSQAATSLLYEQYF
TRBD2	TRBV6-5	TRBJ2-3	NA	TGTGCCAGCAGTTATAGTCTAGCGGCGTCAGATACGCAGTATTTT	CASSYSLAASDTQYF
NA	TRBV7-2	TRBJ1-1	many	TGTGCCAGCAGCCCCCAAGGCAGTCTGGGGAACACTGAAGCTTTCTTT	CASSPQGSLGNTEAFF
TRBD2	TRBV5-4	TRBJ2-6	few	TGTGCCAGCTCCTTCGGGGGGTCCTACTCTGGGGCCAACGTCCTGACTTTC	CASSFGGSYSGANVLTF
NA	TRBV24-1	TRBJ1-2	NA	TGTGCCACCAGTGATGGAGTCGGCTACACCTTC	CATSDGVGYTF
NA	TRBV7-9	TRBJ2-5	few	TGTGCCAGCAGCACACAGGCCCAAGAGACCCAGTACTTC	CASSTQAQETQYF
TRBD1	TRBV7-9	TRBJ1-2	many	TGTGCCAGCAGCCGGCGACAGGGGTCCAACTATGGCTACACCTTC	CASSRRQGSNYGYTF
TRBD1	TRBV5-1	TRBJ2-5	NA	TGCGCCAGCAGCTTGGCGGGGACAGGGGTATCGGAGACCCAGTACTTC	CASSLAGTGVSETQYF
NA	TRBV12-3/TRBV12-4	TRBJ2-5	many	TGTGCCAGCAGTCTTCGGGCTCTAGTTGGAGAGACCCAGTACTTC	CASSLRALVGETQYF
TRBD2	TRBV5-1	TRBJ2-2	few	TGCGCCAGCAGGACTAGCGGGGCCCTTAACACCGGGGAGCTGTTTTTT	CASRTSGALNTGELFF
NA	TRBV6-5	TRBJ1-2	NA	TGTGCCAGCAGATCGTCTACGACCGGGGGCTACACCTTC	CASRSSTTGGYTF
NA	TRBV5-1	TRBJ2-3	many	TGCGCCAGCAGCTTGGGGATGGCGCCGGATACGCAGTATTTT	CASSLGMAPDTQYF
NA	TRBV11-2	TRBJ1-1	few	TGTGCCAGCAGCTTAGTCGGAGCAGGGTTGAAGACTGAAGCTTTCTTT	CASSLVGAGLKTEAFF
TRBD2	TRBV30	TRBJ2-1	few	TGTGCCTGGACTAGCGGGGGGGCCGTATGGAGCGAGCAGTTCTTC	CAWTSGGAVWSEQFF
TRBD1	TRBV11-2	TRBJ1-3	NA	TGTGCCAGCAGCTCCGGACAGGGGGCATCAGGAAACACCATATATTTT	CASSSGQGASGNTIYF
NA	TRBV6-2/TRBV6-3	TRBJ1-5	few	TGTGCCAGCACCCTAGGCGGTTTTCCGCCCCAGCATTTT	CASTLGGFPPQHF
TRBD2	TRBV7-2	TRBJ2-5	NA	TGTGCCACCCAATCGGCAGCGGGGGTTGAGACCCAGTACTTC	CATQSAAGVETQYF
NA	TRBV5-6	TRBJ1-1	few	TGTGCCAGCTCGGGGTGGGGGCGGTGGAACACTGAAGCTTTCTTT	CASSGWGRWNTEAFF
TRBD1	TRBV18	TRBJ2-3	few	TGTGCCAGCTCCACCCGACAGGGGGAGTGGGATACGCAGTATTTT	CASSTRQGEWDTQYF
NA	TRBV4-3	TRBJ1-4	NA	TGCGCCAGCAGCCAAGAAGGGTGGAGTGAAAAACTGTTTTTT	CASSQEGWSEKLFF
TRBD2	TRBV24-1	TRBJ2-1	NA	TGTGCCACCAGTGATTTAGTAGCGGGGGTCTACAATGAGCAGTTCTTC	CATSDLVAGVYNEQFF
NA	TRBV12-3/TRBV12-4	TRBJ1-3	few	TGTGCCAGCAGTTACTCTCGCAGGGGACGGTCTGGAAACACCATATATTTT	CASSYSRRGRSGNTIYF
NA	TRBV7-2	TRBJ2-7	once	TGTGCCAGCAGCTCCCGACAGGACTCCTACGAGCAGTACTTC	CASSSRQDSYEQYF